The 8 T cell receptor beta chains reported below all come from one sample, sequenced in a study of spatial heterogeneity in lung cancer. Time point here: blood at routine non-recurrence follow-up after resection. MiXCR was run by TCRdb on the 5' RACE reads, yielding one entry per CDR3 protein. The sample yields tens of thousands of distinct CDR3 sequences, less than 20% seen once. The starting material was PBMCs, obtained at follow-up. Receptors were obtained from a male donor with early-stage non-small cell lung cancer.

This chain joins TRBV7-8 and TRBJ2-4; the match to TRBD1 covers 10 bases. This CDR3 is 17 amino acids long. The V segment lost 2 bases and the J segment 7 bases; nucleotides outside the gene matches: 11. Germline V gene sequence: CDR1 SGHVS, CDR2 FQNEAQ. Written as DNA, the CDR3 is TGTGCCAGCAGCTTATCCTTCGGGACAGGGGTGTCGAACATTCAGTACTTC. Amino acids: CASSLSFGTGVSNIQYF.

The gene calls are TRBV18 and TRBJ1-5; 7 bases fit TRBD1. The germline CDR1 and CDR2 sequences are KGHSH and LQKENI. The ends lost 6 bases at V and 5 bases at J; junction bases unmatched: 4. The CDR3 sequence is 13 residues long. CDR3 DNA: TGTGCCAGCTCCCAAGACAGGGATCAGCCCCAGCATTTT. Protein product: CASSQDRDQPQHF. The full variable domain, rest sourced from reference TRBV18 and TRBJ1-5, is NAGVMQNPRHLVRRRGQEARLRCSPMKGHSHVYWYRQLPEEGLKFMVYLQKENIIDESGMPKERFSAEFPKEGPSILRIQQVVRGDSAAYFCASSQDRDQPQHFGDGTRLSIL.

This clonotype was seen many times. CDR3 region: CASSPGDYGYTF. The CDR3 coding sequence is TGTGCCAGCTCACCAGGGGATTATGGCTACACCTTC. J is TRBJ1-2 and V is TRBV18; no definite D call. Trimming took off 2 bases at V and 5 bases at J, with 6 bases between the two ends. Germline V gene sequence: CDR1 KGHSH, CDR2 LQKENI. The length of the CDR3 is 12 residues. Supplemented by reference TRBV18 and TRBJ1-2, the full variable domain reads NAGVMQNPRHLVRRRGQEARLRCSPMKGHSHVYWYRQLPEEGLKFMVYLQKENIIDESGMPKERFSAEFPKEGPSILRIQQVVRGDSAAYFCASSPGDYGYTFGSGTRLTVV.

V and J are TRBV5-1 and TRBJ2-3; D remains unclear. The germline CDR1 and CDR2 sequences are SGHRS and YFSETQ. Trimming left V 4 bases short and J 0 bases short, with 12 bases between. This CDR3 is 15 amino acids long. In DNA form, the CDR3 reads TGCGCCAGCAGCGCGGAGAGGAGAAGCACAGATACGCAGTATTTT. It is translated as CASSAERRSTDTQYF.

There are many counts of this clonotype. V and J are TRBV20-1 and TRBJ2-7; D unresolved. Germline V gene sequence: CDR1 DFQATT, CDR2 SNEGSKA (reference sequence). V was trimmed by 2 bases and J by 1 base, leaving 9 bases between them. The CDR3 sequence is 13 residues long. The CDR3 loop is CSARQPSSYEQYF. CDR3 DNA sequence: TGCAGTGCTAGACAGCCAAGTTCCTACGAGCAGTACTTC.

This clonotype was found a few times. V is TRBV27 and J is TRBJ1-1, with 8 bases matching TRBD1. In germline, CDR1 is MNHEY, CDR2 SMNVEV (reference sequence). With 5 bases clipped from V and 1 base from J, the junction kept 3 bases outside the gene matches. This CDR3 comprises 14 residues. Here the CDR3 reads CASSGQGANTEAFF. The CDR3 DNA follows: TGTGCCAGCAGTGGACAGGGAGCGAACACTGAAGCTTTCTTT.

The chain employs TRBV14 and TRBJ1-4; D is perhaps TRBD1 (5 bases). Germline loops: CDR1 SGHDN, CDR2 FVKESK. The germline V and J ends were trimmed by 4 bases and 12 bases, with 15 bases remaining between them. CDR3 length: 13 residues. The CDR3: CASSRGPGMELFF. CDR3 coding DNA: TGTGCCAGCAGCCGCGGACCAGGGATGGAACTGTTTTTT.

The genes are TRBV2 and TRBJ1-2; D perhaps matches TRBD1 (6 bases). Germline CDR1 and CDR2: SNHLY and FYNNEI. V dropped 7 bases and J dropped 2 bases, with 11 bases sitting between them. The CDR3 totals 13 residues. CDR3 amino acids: CASTRTGNYGYTF. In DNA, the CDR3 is TGTGCCAGCACCCGCACAGGGAACTATGGCTACACCTTC.